The sequence of this T cell receptor beta chain was determined in a study of CD4 T cells in relation to SARS-CoV-2 and coronaviruses. Unexposed donor CD4+ T cells date from 2011-2018, before the COVID-19 pandemic. Isolation of CD4+ T cells took place after about 9 days in culture. Assay: immunoSEQ multiplex PCR; the TCRdb copy retains only in-frame clones and omits some. This sample has roughly 25,000 clones, with more than 75% found just once. In the case of this clone: Its antigen is unknown.

Germline V gene lookup returns CDR1 ENHRY and CDR2 SYGVKD. Unmatched junction bases numbered 7, after V lost 6 bases and J lost 6 bases. This CDR3 contains 14 residues. The TCR comes from a human donor in good health. V is TRBV10-3 and J is TRBJ2-3; 9 nucleotides align to TRBD1. Sequencing was done on a sample of CD4+ T cells from PBMCs, cultured in vitro. Here the CDR3 DNA reads TGTGCCATCAGGCCGGGACAGGGTTGGGATACGCAGTATTTT. Its translation is CAIRPGQGWDTQYF.